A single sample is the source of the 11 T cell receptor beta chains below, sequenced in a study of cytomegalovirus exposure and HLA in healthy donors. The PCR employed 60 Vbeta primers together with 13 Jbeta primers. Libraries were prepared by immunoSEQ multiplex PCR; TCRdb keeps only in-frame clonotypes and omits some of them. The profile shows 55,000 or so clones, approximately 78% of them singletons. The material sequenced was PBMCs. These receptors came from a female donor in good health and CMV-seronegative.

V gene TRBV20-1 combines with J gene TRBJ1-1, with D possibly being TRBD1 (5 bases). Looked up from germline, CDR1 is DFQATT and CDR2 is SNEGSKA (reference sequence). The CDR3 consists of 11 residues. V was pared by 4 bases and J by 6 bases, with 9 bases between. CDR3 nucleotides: TGCAGTGCTACCTCGGGGGCTGAAGCTTTCTTT. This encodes CSATSGAEAFF.

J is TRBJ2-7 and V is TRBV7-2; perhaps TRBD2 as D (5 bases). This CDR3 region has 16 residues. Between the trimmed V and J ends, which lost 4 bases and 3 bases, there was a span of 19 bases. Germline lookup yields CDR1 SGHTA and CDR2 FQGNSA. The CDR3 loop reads CASSSLTGLNSYEQYF. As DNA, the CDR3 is TGTGCCAGCAGCTCGCTCACCGGACTCAATAGCTACGAGCAGTACTTC.

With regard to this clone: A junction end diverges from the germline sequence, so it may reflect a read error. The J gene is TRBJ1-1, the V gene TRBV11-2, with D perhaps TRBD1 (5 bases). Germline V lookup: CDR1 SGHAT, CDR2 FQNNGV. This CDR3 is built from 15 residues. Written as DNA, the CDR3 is TGTGCCAGCAGCCTAGATCTGGGGCAGCCGCCTGAAGCTTTCTTT. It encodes CASSLDLGQPPEAFF. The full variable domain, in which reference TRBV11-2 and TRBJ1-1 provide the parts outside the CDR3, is EAGVAQSPRYKIIEKRQSVAFWCNPISGHATLYWYQQILGQGPKLLIQFQNNGVVDDSQLPKDRFSAERLKGVDSTLKIQPAKLEDSAVYLCASSLDLGQPPEAFFGQGTRLTVV.

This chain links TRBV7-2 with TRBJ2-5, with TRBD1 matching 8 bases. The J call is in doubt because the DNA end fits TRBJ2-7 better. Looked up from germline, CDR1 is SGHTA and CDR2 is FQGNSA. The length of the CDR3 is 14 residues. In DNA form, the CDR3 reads TGTGCCAGCAGCTTAGGACAGGGGTGGTACGAGCAGTACTTC. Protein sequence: CASSLGQGWYEQYF.

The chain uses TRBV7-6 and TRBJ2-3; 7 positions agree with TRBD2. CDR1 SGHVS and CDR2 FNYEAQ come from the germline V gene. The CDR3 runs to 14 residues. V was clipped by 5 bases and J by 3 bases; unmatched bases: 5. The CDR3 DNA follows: TGTGCCAGCAGCACCCGGACTAGTACAGATACGCAGTATTTT. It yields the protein CASSTRTSTDTQYF. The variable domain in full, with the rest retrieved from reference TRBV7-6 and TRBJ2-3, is GAGVSQSPRYKVTKRGQDVALRCDPISGHVSLYWYRQALGQGPEFLTYFNYEAQQDKSGLPNDRFSAERPEGSISTLTIQRTEQRDSAMYRCASSTRTSTDTQYFGPGTRLTVL.

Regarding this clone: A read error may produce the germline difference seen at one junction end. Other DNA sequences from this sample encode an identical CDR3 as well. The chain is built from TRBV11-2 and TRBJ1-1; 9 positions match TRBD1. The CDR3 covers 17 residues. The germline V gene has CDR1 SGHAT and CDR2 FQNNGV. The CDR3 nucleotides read TGTGCCAGTAGCTCACAGGGACAGGGAGTCTCGAGCACTGAAGCTTTCTTT. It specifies CASSSQGQGVSSTEAFF.

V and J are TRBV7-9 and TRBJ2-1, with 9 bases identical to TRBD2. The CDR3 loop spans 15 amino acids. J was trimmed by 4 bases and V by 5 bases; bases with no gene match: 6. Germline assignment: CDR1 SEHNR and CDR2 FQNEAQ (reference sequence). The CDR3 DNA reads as TGTGCCAGCAGCGCGGGGGCGGGGGGGTACAATGAGCAGTTCTTC. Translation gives CASSAGAGGYNEQFF.

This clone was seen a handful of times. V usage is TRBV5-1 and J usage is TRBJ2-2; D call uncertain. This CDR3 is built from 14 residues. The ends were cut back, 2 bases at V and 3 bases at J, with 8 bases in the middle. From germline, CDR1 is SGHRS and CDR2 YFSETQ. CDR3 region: CASSLGGDTGELFF. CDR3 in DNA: TGCGCCAGCAGCTTAGGTGGAGACACCGGGGAGCTGTTTTTT.

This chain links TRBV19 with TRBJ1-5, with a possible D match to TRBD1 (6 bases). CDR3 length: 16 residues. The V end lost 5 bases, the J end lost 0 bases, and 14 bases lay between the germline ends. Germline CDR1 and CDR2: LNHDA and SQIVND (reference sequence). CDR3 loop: CASSGADSNSNQPQHF. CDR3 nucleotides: TGTGCCAGTAGTGGGGCGGACAGTAATAGCAATCAGCCCCAGCATTTT.

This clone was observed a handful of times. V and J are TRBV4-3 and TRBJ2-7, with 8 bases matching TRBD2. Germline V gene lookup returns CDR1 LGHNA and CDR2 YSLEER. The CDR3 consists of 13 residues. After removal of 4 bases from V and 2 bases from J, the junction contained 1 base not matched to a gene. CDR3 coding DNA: TGCGCCAGCAGCCGGGGACTAGCCTACGAGCAGTACTTC. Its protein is CASSRGLAYEQYF.

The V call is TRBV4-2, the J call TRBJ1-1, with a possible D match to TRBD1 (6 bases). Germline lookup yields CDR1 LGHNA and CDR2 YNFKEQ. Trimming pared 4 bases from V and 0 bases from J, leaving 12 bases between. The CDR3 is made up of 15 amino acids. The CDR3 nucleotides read TGTGCCAGCAGCCCAACAGGGATTCTGAACACTGAAGCTTTCTTT. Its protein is CASSPTGILNTEAFF.